This T cell receptor beta chain was found in a study of regulatory T cells in long-lasting Graves disease. Ten or more counts support this clonotype. Libraries of TCR beta came from iRepertoire HTBI primers plus Arm-PCR of CDR3 regions. One entry per CDR3 protein, called by TCRdb with MiXCR from the multiplex PCR reads. The data hold about 430,000 distinct CDR3 sequences, with 15% observed a single time. The sample's time point: newly diagnosed GD, antithyroid drugs for less than 3 months. Extracted PBMC RNA gave rise to the TCR library. From germline, CDR1 is SGHVS and CDR2 FQNEAQ. CDR3 length: 16 amino acids. V trimming: 1 base; J trimming: 4 bases; junction bases outside the gene matches: 5. These records were also assigned to another study, of T cells in Graves' hyperthyroidism and ophthalmopathy. That report notes: Ophthalmopathy was separated from stable hyperthyroidism by a 13 V-J model.

The starting material was peripheral blood mononuclear cells (PBMCs), obtained at new diagnosis, from a patient treated with antithyroid drugs. The TCR was taken from a woman between 40 and 55 years old with Graves disease. The genes are TRBV7-8 and TRBJ2-5; 11 nucleotides agree with TRBD2. CDR3 sequence (DNA): TGTGCCAGCAGCTTAGAACTAGCGGGAGTTCGAGAGACCCAGTACTTC. Its protein product is CASSLELAGVRETQYF. Based on the CDR3 plus reference TRBV7-8 and TRBJ2-5, the full variable domain is GAGVSQSPRYKVAKRGQDVALRCDPISGHVSLFWYQQALGQGPEFLTYFQNEAQLDKSGLPSDRFFAERPEGSVSTLKIQRTQQEDSAVYLCASSLELAGVRETQYFGPGTRLLVL.